This T cell receptor (beta chain) was observed in a study of cytomegalovirus exposure and HLA in healthy donors. Germline-derived CDR1 and CDR2 are MDHEN and SYDVKM. The V end lost 2 bases, the J end lost 6 bases, and 5 bases lay between the germline ends. The CDR3 runs to 12 residues. The table came from immunoSEQ multiplex PCR; TCRdb's copy has only in-frame clones and leaves some out. In the table there are about 140,000 clones, roughly 90% of which are singletons. This clone was observed once. The rearrangement uses TRBV28 and TRBJ1-5; the D is unclear. The TCR originated in a man between 18 and 29 years old in good health and CMV-seronegative. Sequenced input: PBMCs. The DNA of the CDR3 is TGTGCCAGCAGTTTAGAGGGTCAGCCCCAGCATTTT. Translation gives CASSLEGQPQHF.